The sequence of this TCR beta chain was determined in a study of sequential checkpoint blockade in melanoma. Study details: Each arm's sequence ended with maintenance nivolumab.

Germline V CDR1 and CDR2: MNHEY, SMNVEV (reference sequence). CDR3 length equals 15 residues. J was trimmed by 7 bases and V by 0 bases; bases with no gene match: 3. Assay used: immunoSEQ multiplex PCR; TCRdb lists only in-frame clones, some missing. The sample has approximately 17,000 clones, 85% to 95% seen once. Treatment indicated: randomized to nivolumab then ipilimumab (arm A) or the reverse (arm B). None of the patients previously received DNA-damaging chemotherapy. From thawed PBMCs, live CD3+CD8+ cells negative for CD19 and CD56 were sorted. This clonotype was obtained from a human donor with melanoma. This specimen was CD8+ T cells sorted from blood (inferred from file names), taken from a patient given nivolumab and ipilimumab in sequence. V gene TRBV27 combines with J gene TRBJ1-5, with 10 bases that match TRBD1. Here the CDR3 reads CASSLSGTGVQPQHF. The CDR3 coding sequence is TGTGCCAGCAGTTTATCCGGGACAGGGGTGCAGCCCCAGCATTTT.